This T cell receptor beta chain came from a study of beta chain features in type 1 diabetes. Study in general: The samples had approximately 100,000,000 sorted cells examined in all.

Study results and limitations: Using cDNA template may skew counts toward highly expressing activated cells. Shorter TCRB CDR3s, moderately but significantly so, marked every one of the four CD4+ subsets in Type 1 diabetes patients. For patients, the naive, central memory and Treg TCRB repertoires appeared more alike than for healthy donors.

The CDR3 runs to 16 residues. Per germline, CDR1 LGHNA and CDR2 YNFKEQ. J gave up 4 bases and V 2 bases, and 7 bases lay outside the gene matches. Worth noting for this clone: The antigen is not known.

Expressed TCRB transcripts were sequenced after all isolated RNA was converted to cDNA. Several million reads on average were seen across naive, central memory and regulatory T cell samples. Using immunoSEQ multiplex PCR, the repertoire was profiled, and TCRdb retains in-frame clones only, with some absent. Of roughly 280,000 clones detected, around 24% appear once; the ten largest clones hold about 0.012%. Sequenced: naive CD4+ T cells from blood. V gene TRBV4-2 combines with J gene TRBJ2-3; TRBD2 matches at 9 bases. This TCR was sampled from a woman between 25 and 40 years old with type 1 diabetes. CDR3 DNA sequence: TGTGCCAGCAGCCAATCGGGGACTAGCATTCCAGATACGCAGTATTTT. This gives the protein CASSQSGTSIPDTQYF.